What follows is one T cell receptor beta chain and its context. Its antigen is still unknown. Sequence at one end of the junction differs from germline and may be a read error. CDR1 and CDR2, looked up from the germline V gene, are SGHRS and YFSETQ. The CDR3 holds 16 amino acids from the cysteine to the phenylalanine. The DNA shown is the 48-base CDR3, in frame from base 1. TCR cDNA was synthesized by 5'RACE template switching, which introduced a universal primer site and unique molecular identifiers. cDNA synthesis was primed from both the TCR alpha and TCR beta constant segments. Library amplification used two PCR steps, and the second PCR step added sample barcodes and sequencing adapters. Libraries were sequenced on Illumina HiSeq 2500 (2x100 bp) or NovaSeq (2x150 bp). As for how the authors treated the data: MIGEC was used to demultiplex reads and collapse the reads into UMI consensus sequences, and MiXCR was used for V(D)J alignment. Vaccine-responding clonotypes were identified with edgeR using replicate PBMC samples, with FDR below 0.01 and a log2 fold change above 5 up to day 15 being required. Each bulk clonotype was labeled CD4 or CD8 based on which sequenced repertoire, CD4 or CD8, contained the clonotype at higher abundance. Using fastp at Q25 and MiXCR, TCRdb reprocessed the public reads and kept productive beta chains. Every CDR3 protein is listed once, alongside the most common genes and DNA of its rows. TCRdb, rather than the study authors, made the V and J calls. A total of 400,000 to 650,000 distinct CDR3 sequences appear in this sample, 21% of them only once. The top ten clones comprise about 16% of the sample.

These data come from a study of T cells after yellow fever vaccination (dated by TCRdb to the late 2010s). The study in broad terms: Libraries from fractions with low cell numbers were prepared with the SMART-Seq v4 Ultra Low Input RNA kit. Bulk TCR alpha and beta repertoires were sequenced longitudinally to track T-cell clones before and after primary and booster YFV17D yellow fever vaccination. The cohort comprised two healthy male donors, one aged 18 to 30 and one aged 30 to 40 years. Blood was drawn at multiple timepoints before and after primary and secondary immunization, with bulk PBMC replicates and cell subsets isolated. On the study overall, not on this receptor specifically: A small share of clonotypes occurred in both CD4 and CD8 compartments, likely arising from convergent recombination. Computational filtering was needed because FACS-sorted repertoires could contain abundant contaminating clonotypes from the bulk population. Compared with the primary T-cell response, the secondary T-cell response was weaker but faster, peaking on day 5 rather than day 15. After the booster, most of the clones that had expanded following primary vaccination were detected again (roughly 96% of CD4 and around nine tenths of CD8), which suggests that memory was broadly maintained. The study included only two donors, which limits how far the findings can be generalized.

The label giving this sample's treatment or condition can be read as: live attenuated yellow fever vaccine strain. At every blood-draw timepoint, two biological replicates of bulk PBMCs were collected. PBMCs were isolated from peripheral blood using a standard Ficoll-Paque protocol. TriZol was used to extract RNA from bulk PBMCs, CD4 and CD8 fractions, and dextramer-positive and dextramer-negative fractions. This receptor was identified in a young man who received the YFV17D yellow fever vaccine. This sample comprised PBMCs, obtained about 21 days after the first yellow fever vaccination. The sequence is built from TRBV5-1 and TRBJ2-2; TRBD2 could be the D gene, as 6 bases match. This receptor has the CDR3 CASSLEGLGNTGELFF. The DNA sequence is given as TGCGCCAGCAGTTTGGAGGGACTGGGGAACACCGGGGAGCTGTTTTTT.